These 2 T cell receptor beta chains were sequenced from one sample in a study of blood T cell repertoires in COVID-19. Sequencing was performed with immunoSEQ multiplex PCR; in TCRdb, only in-frame clones are kept and a portion is missing. The sample holds approximately 170,000 clones, around 80% seen once. Sequencing was done on a sample of peripheral blood. The receptors originated from a man aged 55 to 70 with active or convalescent COVID-19.

The chain employs TRBV25-1 and TRBJ2-3, with D perhaps TRBD2 (6 bases). The CDR3 totals 14 residues. Germline V lookup: CDR1 MGHDK, CDR2 SYGVNS. Trimming took 3 bases from V and 4 from J, leaving 11 bases between them. Here the CDR3 DNA reads TGTGCCAGCAGTGAGGCGGGACGAGCAGATACGCAGTATTTT. This encodes CASSEAGRADTQYF.

The chain links TRBV6-4 to TRBJ2-3; a weak D match, TRBD2 (6 bases). With 0 bases removed from V and 5 bases from J, the gap between germline ends came to 12 bases. The CDR3 has 15 residues. The germline gives CDR1 MRHNA, CDR2 SNTAGT. The CDR3 protein is CASSDSVSGRDTQYF. The CDR3 region has the DNA TGTGCCAGCAGTGACTCGGTTAGCGGAAGAGATACGCAGTATTTT.